The clone carrying this T cell receptor (beta chain) appeared a few times. Germline V gene lookup returns CDR1 MNHEY and CDR2 SVGAGI. V gave up 6 bases and J gave up 0 bases, with 12 bases separating them. The CDR3 loop spans 15 amino acids. One Seattle source followed patients from active infection through their disease course. This entry comes from a study of blood T cell repertoires in COVID-19. Study summary: The study drew acute and convalescent COVID-19 samples from the United States, Italy and Spain. Sources were T cells, B-cell-depleted T cells, or PBMCs; the material itself was cDNA or gDNA.

As originally analysed: From reference gene primer amplification, estimates of nucleated cell counts were derived. Sequenced by immunoSEQ multiplex PCR; TCRdb stores in-frame clones only, minus some. The D gene and trimming were derived from the DNA, and the V and J assignments and clone size from that table. In the table there are 200,000 to 300,000 clones, roughly 91% of which are singletons. This chain connects TRBV6-5 to TRBJ1-5; D is unclear. The TCR was taken from a man aged 25 to 40 with COVID-19, enrolled during active disease. The specimen sequenced was peripheral blood. CDR3 sequence: CASRRGDYSNQPQHF. CDR3 DNA: TGTGCCAGCAGAAGAGGAGATTATAGCAATCAGCCCCAGCATTTT.